Presented here are 8 T cell receptor beta chains from one specimen sequenced in a study of cytomegalovirus exposure and HLA in healthy donors. 13 Jbeta primers and 60 Vbeta primers were used for the PCR. The data were produced by immunoSEQ multiplex PCR, yet TCRdb's version contains in-frame clones alone and is incomplete. The profile shows under 40,000 clones, about 80% of them singletons. The source material was PBMCs. Receptors were obtained from a male donor in good health and CMV-seronegative.

V gene TRBV7-3 combines with J gene TRBJ1-1; D not certain. Deletions cut 2 bases from V and 1 base from J, with 8 bases between. Germline V CDR1 and CDR2: SGHTA, FQGTGA. The CDR3 has 14 residues. The DNA of the CDR3 is TGTGCCAGCAGCTTACAGAGCGAGAACACTGAAGCTTTCTTT. Its translation: CASSLQSENTEAFF.

The rearrangement joins TRBV6-5 to TRBJ1-4, with TRBD1 as a possible D gene (6 bases). Trimming removed 2 bases from V and 7 bases from J, with 14 bases in between. Looked up from germline, CDR1 is MNHEY and CDR2 is SVGAGI. CDR3 length: 15 residues. The CDR3 spells CASSYVGGGGEKLFF. CDR3 nucleotides: TGTGCCAGCAGTTACGTTGGGGGGGGCGGTGAAAAACTGTTTTTT.

This chain joins TRBV6-5 and TRBJ1-2; TRBD1 agrees at 7 bases. In germline, CDR1 is MNHEY, CDR2 SVGAGI. This CDR3 has 12 residues. V trimming: 5 bases; J trimming: 5 bases; junction bases outside the gene matches: 2. The CDR3 nucleotides read TGTGCCAGCAGTCAGGGGGTTTATGGCTACACCTTC. Its translation is CASSQGVYGYTF.

This clone was seen a single time. V and J are TRBV29-1 and TRBJ2-5; D possibly corresponds to TRBD2 (5 bases). The CDR3 has 11 amino acids. Germline assignment: CDR1 SQVTM and CDR2 ANQGSEA. Trimming shortened V by 3 bases and J by 5 bases, and 7 bases separated the two germline ends. The CDR3 coding sequence is TGCAGCGTTGAGAGGGCGGAGACCCAGTACTTC. Translation: CSVERAETQYF.

CDR3 DNA: TGCAGCGTTGAAAAGGGGCAGGGGTTCGATGGCTACACCTTC. Its protein product is CSVEKGQGFDGYTF. V is TRBV29-1 and J is TRBJ1-2; TRBD1 is a possible D gene (6 bases). There are 14 residues in the CDR3. Trimming left V 2 bases short and J 6 bases short, with 16 bases between. Germline V CDR1 and CDR2: SQVTM, ANQGSEA. Based on the CDR3 plus reference TRBV29-1 and TRBJ1-2, the full variable domain is SAVISQKPSRDICQRGTSLTIQCQVDSQVTMMFWYRQQPGQSLTLIATANQGSEATYESGFVIDKFPISRPNLTFSTLTVSNMSPEDSSIYLCSVEKGQGFDGYTFGSGTRLTVV.

This clone occurred a few times. This rearrangement joins TRBV6-5 to TRBJ1-4; 7 bases align to TRBD1. With 5 bases clipped from V and 7 bases from J, the junction kept 10 bases outside the gene matches. The CDR3 is made up of 15 amino acids. Per the germline V gene, CDR1 is MNHEY and CDR2 is SVGAGI. The CDR3 is CASSPTGVGVEKLFF. CDR3 DNA: TGTGCCAGCAGTCCCACAGGGGTAGGAGTTGAAAAACTGTTTTTT.

V gene TRBV6-5 combines with J gene TRBJ2-7, with D possibly matching TRBD1 (5 bases). CDR1 and CDR2 from the germline V gene are MNHEY and SVGAGI. This CDR3 has 13 residues. The V end was cut by 7 bases, the J end by 4 bases, with 14 bases between. Here the CDR3 reads CASTRVGKYEQYF. In nucleotides, the CDR3 is TGTGCCAGCACCAGGGTGGGCAAATACGAGCAGTACTTC.

Points on this clone: The junction and the germline gene differ at one end; a read error may be behind it. This same CDR3 is encoded by further DNA sequences in the sample. This sequence joins TRBV6-5 and TRBJ2-2; perhaps TRBD2 as D (6 bases). Germline CDR1 reads MNHEY; CDR2 reads SVGAGI. This CDR3 is 14 amino acids long. The CDR3 sequence: CASSYVTSTGELFF. DNA of the CDR3: TGTGCCAGCAGTTACGTTACTAGCACCGGGGAGCTGTTCTTT.